This entry lists 26 T cell receptor beta chains sequenced from one sample in a study of T cell repertoires in aging, cancer and after chemotherapy. A mixed TRB-A/B primer pool amplified rearranged TRB by multiplex touch-down PCR. TCRdb re-analysed the multiplex PCR reads in MiXCR, keeping a single row per CDR3 protein. The data contain approximately 2,900 distinct CDR3 sequences, approximately 24% of them singletons. Peripheral blood genomic DNA, not sorted cells or RNA, was the template. The sequencing sample was made of blood. These receptors came from a human donor with a solid tumor.

This clonotype was observed a handful of times. This chain links TRBV28 with TRBJ2-7; D gene unclear. Looked up from germline, CDR1 is MDHEN and CDR2 is SYDVKM. Deletions cut 5 bases from V and 1 base from J, with 9 bases between. The CDR3 runs 13 residues. The CDR3 DNA reads as TGTGCCAGCAGTCCCCCCGGGTCCTACGAGCAGTACTTC. Residues: CASSPPGSYEQYF.

A few counts support this clonotype. The chain carries TRBV20-1 and TRBJ2-1; D gene unclear. The germline V and J ends were trimmed by 3 bases and 8 bases, with 8 bases remaining between them. There are 11 residues in the CDR3. Germline values: CDR1 DFQATT, CDR2 SNEGSKA (reference sequence). This CDR3 reads CSARAGDEQFF. The CDR3, as DNA: TGCAGTGCTAGGGCAGGCGATGAGCAGTTCTTC.

Only a few counts were recorded for this clonotype. The V call is TRBV19, the J call TRBJ2-5, with 9 bases lining up with TRBD2. V was pared by 4 bases and J by 4 bases, with 4 bases of the junction left unmatched. Germline V gene lookup returns CDR1 LNHDA and CDR2 SQIVND (reference sequence). CDR3 length: 14 residues. The CDR3 sequence: CASSSGGAVETQYF. Here the CDR3 DNA reads TGTGCCAGTAGTAGCGGGGGGGCCGTAGAGACCCAGTACTTC. Full variable domain (missing parts from reference TRBV19 and TRBJ2-5): DGGITQSPKYLFRKEGQNVTLSCEQNLNHDAMYWYRQDPGQGLRLIYYSQIVNDFQKGDIAEGYSVSREKKESFPLTVTSAQKNPTAFYLCASSSGGAVETQYFGPGTRLLVL.

This clonotype was observed a few times. The chain joins TRBV20-1 to TRBJ2-4; TRBD2 matches 12 bases. The CDR3 extends over 17 amino acids. Germline V lookup: CDR1 DFQATT, CDR2 SNEGSKA (reference sequence). V shed 1 base and J 3 bases; nucleotides not matched to a gene: 7. This CDR3 reads CSARGTSGTARKNIQYF. The CDR3, as DNA: TGCAGTGCTAGAGGGACTAGCGGGACCGCACGCAAAAACATTCAGTACTTC.

This rearrangement joins TRBV20-1 to TRBJ1-1; unclear D gene. CDR1 is DFQATT, CDR2 SNEGSKA, per germline (reference sequence). Trimming removed 7 bases from V and 0 bases from J, with 6 bases in between. The CDR3 is 11 amino acids. The CDR3 coding sequence is TGCAGTGGCGCAATGAACACTGAAGCTTTCTTT. Translated: CSGAMNTEAFF.

The chain is built from TRBV24-1 and TRBJ1-6; no clear D gene. Trimming removed 5 bases at V and 7 bases at J, with 8 bases between. The CDR3 is 13 residues long. Germline loops: CDR1 KGHDR, CDR2 SFDVKD. The CDR3 bases are TGTGCCACCAGTGTTACCGGGAATTCACCCCTCCACTTT. Translating it yields CATSVTGNSPLHF.

The J gene is TRBJ2-2, the V gene TRBV5-1; the D gene is possibly TRBD1 (6 bases). V lost 4 bases to trimming and J lost 3 bases, with 10 bases between them. From germline, CDR1 is SGHRS and CDR2 YFSETQ. CDR3 size: 14 residues. CDR3 in amino acids: CASSVTGDTGELFF. The CDR3 DNA follows: TGCGCCAGCAGCGTGACAGGAGACACCGGGGAGCTGTTTTTT.

This clonotype is categorized as medium-sized (0.01 to 0.1%). The CDR3 is CATSRGTSGGSEQYF. The CDR3 DNA reads as TGTGCCACCAGCAGAGGGACCAGCGGGGGTAGTGAGCAGTACTTC. The chain uses TRBV15 and TRBJ2-7, with 8 bases lining up with TRBD2. Unmatched junction bases numbered 9, after V lost 1 base and J lost 7 bases. The germline gives CDR1 LNHNV, CDR2 YYDKDF (reference sequence). This CDR3 region has 15 residues.

This clonotype was counted between two and nine times. The chain employs TRBV10-3 and TRBJ2-2, with 9 bases identical to TRBD2. V lost 6 bases to trimming and J lost 5 bases; unmatched junction nucleotides: 13. This CDR3 has 17 amino acids. Germline loops: CDR1 ENHRY, CDR2 SYGVKD. CDR3: CAIRILVAGGWTGELFF. The CDR3 DNA reads as TGTGCCATCAGAATACTAGTTGCGGGAGGGTGGACCGGGGAGCTGTTTTTT.

This clonotype is deemed medium-sized (0.01 to 0.1%). The CDR3 nucleotides are TGTGCCAGCAGCCCAAGCACCAACTATGGCTACACCTTC. Its translation: CASSPSTNYGYTF. The genes are TRBV5-6 and TRBJ1-2; D gene unclear. Germline V gene data show CDR1 as SGHDT and CDR2 as YYEEEE. Trimming stripped 4 bases from V and 2 bases from J, with 9 bases between. The CDR3 is 13 amino acids.

This clonotype was counted once. The chain recombines TRBV20-1 with TRBJ2-5, with 7 bases lining up with TRBD1. Germline values: CDR1 DFQATT, CDR2 SNEGSKA (reference sequence). There are 14 residues in the CDR3. V lost 5 bases, J lost 1 base, and 7 bases stayed unmatched. CDR3 in DNA: TGCAGTGCTGGGGGTACAGGGGTCCAAGAGACCCAGTACTTC. Translated, it gives CSAGGTGVQETQYF.

The chain recombines TRBV7-9 with TRBJ2-1, with 7 bases that match TRBD2. The CDR3 sequence is 14 residues long. Trimming took 3 bases from V and 7 from J; bases not matched to a gene: 6. In germline, CDR1 is SEHNR, CDR2 FQNEAQ (reference sequence). CDR3 protein: CASSFGGSLNEQFF. CDR3 DNA: TGTGCCAGCAGCTTTGGCGGGAGTTTGAATGAGCAGTTCTTC.

This clonotype has a handful of counts. The V gene is TRBV6-5, the J gene TRBJ2-2; 7 nucleotides agree with TRBD2. The germline gives CDR1 MNHEY, CDR2 SVGAGI. The CDR3 is 18 amino acids. Losses at the gene ends were 0 bases for V and 1 base for J; bases not matched to a gene: 8. Here the CDR3 reads CASSYSFVGGVNTGELFF. DNA of the CDR3: TGTGCCAGCAGTTACTCGTTCGTTGGGGGGGTGAACACCGGGGAGCTGTTTTTT.

This clonotype occurred once. The rearrangement joins TRBV5-1 to TRBJ1-1; weak D call: TRBD1 (5 bases). This CDR3 is 13 amino acids long. V was shortened by 4 bases and J by 3 bases, with 10 bases between the two germline ends. In germline, CDR1 is SGHRS, CDR2 YFSETQ. The CDR3 region has the DNA TGCGCCAGCAGCGGGGGTGAGGACACTGAAGCTTTCTTT. Translated: CASSGGEDTEAFF.

The V and J genes are TRBV20-1 and TRBJ1-5; D may be TRBD1 (6 bases). V dropped 2 bases and J dropped 2 bases, with 16 bases sitting between them. The CDR3 has 16 amino acids. Germline V gene data show CDR1 as DFQATT and CDR2 as SNEGSKA (reference sequence). The CDR3 DNA reads as TGCAGTGCTAGATCTTGGACAGAAACTGGCAATCAGCCCCAGCATTTT. Protein: CSARSWTETGNQPQHF.

This clonotype qualifies as medium-sized. This chain connects TRBV6-5 to TRBJ1-3; 7 bases match TRBD1. Germline loops: CDR1 MNHEY, CDR2 SVGAGI. Trimming at V came to 6 bases and at J to 5 bases, leaving 1 base not matched to a gene. The CDR3 sequence is 12 residues long. CDR3 sequence: CASRTGRNTIYF. The CDR3 coding sequence is TGTGCCAGCAGGACAGGGAGAAACACCATATATTTT.

Here the CDR3 reads CASSTRGRADTQYF. CDR3 bases: TGTGCCAGTAGTACAAGGGGCCGCGCAGATACGCAGTATTTT. The chain combines TRBV19 with TRBJ2-3; D may be TRBD1 (5 bases). Germline V gene sequence: CDR1 LNHDA, CDR2 SQIVND (reference sequence). The ends were cut back, 4 bases at V and 4 bases at J, with 12 bases in the middle. This CDR3 has 14 amino acids.

J is TRBJ2-1 and V is TRBV27; D is possibly TRBD1 or TRBD2 (5 bases each). The CDR3 extends over 12 amino acids. V lost 3 bases and J lost 8, with 8 bases in between. Per germline, CDR1 MNHEY and CDR2 SMNVEV (reference sequence). In DNA form, the CDR3 reads TGTGCCAGCAGTTTGTTGGGGGATGAGCAGTTCTTC. Encoded protein: CASSLLGDEQFF.

This clonotype is large in the sample. The rearrangement uses TRBV6-5 and TRBJ1-2; 8 bases match TRBD1. CDR3 length equals 14 residues. Germline V gene data show CDR1 as MNHEY and CDR2 as SVGAGI. V lost 4 bases, J lost 3 bases, and 4 bases stayed unmatched. This CDR3 reads CASSSLQGDYGYTF. The DNA of the CDR3 is TGTGCCAGCAGTTCGCTACAGGGGGACTATGGCTACACCTTC.

This chain uses TRBV5-6 with TRBJ1-4; no reliable D call. Germline CDR1 reads SGHDT; CDR2 reads YYEEEE. V gave up 2 bases and J gave up 0 bases, with 14 bases separating them. This CDR3 comprises 17 residues. CDR3 amino acids: CASSFRASSATNEKLFF. In nucleotides, the CDR3 is TGTGCCAGCAGCTTCCGGGCCTCGTCTGCAACTAATGAAAAACTGTTTTTT.

The chain uses TRBV10-3 and TRBJ2-1; 10 bases align to TRBD2. The germline V gene has CDR1 ENHRY and CDR2 SYGVKD. J gave up 8 bases and V 0 bases, and 4 bases lay outside the gene matches. The CDR3 extends over 15 amino acids. CDR3 region: CAISESNLAGDEQFF. DNA for the CDR3: TGTGCCATCAGTGAGTCGAACCTAGCGGGAGATGAGCAGTTCTTC.

The chain links TRBV4-2 to TRBJ2-7, with TRBD1 matching over 11 bases. Trimming took 3 bases from V and 0 from J; bases not matched to a gene: 1. CDR3 size: 15 residues. Germline V gene lookup returns CDR1 LGHNA and CDR2 YNFKEQ. The DNA of the CDR3 is TGTGCCAGCAGCCAGGGACAGGGGGTCTCCTACGAGCAGTACTTC. The encoded protein is CASSQGQGVSYEQYF.

This clonotype is termed large. This chain joins TRBV6-5 and TRBJ2-7; D gene ambiguous. The CDR3 is 13 residues long. V lost 0 bases to trimming and J lost 0 bases, with 3 bases between them. Germline values: CDR1 MNHEY, CDR2 SVGAGI. For the CDR3, the DNA is TGTGCCAGCAGTTACTCCAGCTCCTACGAGCAGTACTTC. Encoded protein: CASSYSSSYEQYF.

This clonotype has more than one count but fewer than ten. CDR3 coding DNA: TGTGCCAGCAGTTACGAGCGACAGTCCTACCAAGAGACCCAGTACTTC. This translates into CASSYERQSYQETQYF. The genes are TRBV6-2 or TRBV6-3 and TRBJ2-5, with a possible D match to TRBD1 (5 bases). Between the trimmed V and J ends, which lost 2 bases and 0 bases, there was a span of 13 bases. The CDR3 runs 16 residues. Germline CDR1 MNHEY, CDR2 SVGEGT.

This clonotype is categorized as medium-sized. CDR3 sequence (DNA): TGTGCCAGCAGCTTAGCAGAGGCGCAGTTCTTC. Translating it yields CASSLAEAQFF. This chain joins TRBV7-9 and TRBJ2-1; D is uncertain. Trimming stripped 0 bases from V and 12 bases from J, with 6 bases between. This CDR3 is built from 11 residues. CDR1 is SEHNR, CDR2 FQNEAQ, per germline (reference sequence).

The table lists this clonotype with a few counts. The chain couples TRBV19 to TRBJ2-4; D is undetermined. CDR1 is LNHDA, CDR2 SQIVND, per germline (reference sequence). Trimming took 1 base from V and 0 from J, leaving 10 bases between them. The CDR3 totals 16 residues. In DNA form, the CDR3 reads TGTGCCAGTAGTATAGGAGGCACCGTAGCCAAAAACATTCAGTACTTC. It encodes CASSIGGTVAKNIQYF. Full variable domain (missing parts from reference TRBV19 and TRBJ2-4): DGGITQSPKYLFRKEGQNVTLSCEQNLNHDAMYWYRQDPGQGLRLIYYSQIVNDFQKGDIAEGYSVSREKKESFPLTVTSAQKNPTAFYLCASSIGGTVAKNIQYFGAGTRLSVL.